Listed here are 5 T cell receptor beta chains from one sample, sequenced in a study of blood T cell repertoires in COVID-19. TCRdb's table, derived via immunoSEQ multiplex PCR, lists solely in-frame clones and lacks some. The repertoire holds about 260,000 clones, with around four fifths as singletons. Sequencing was carried out using peripheral blood. The source is a man in his 60s with acute or convalescent COVID-19.

This chain joins TRBV5-1 and TRBJ2-5; 10 positions match TRBD2. The CDR3 consists of 15 residues. Germline lookup yields CDR1 SGHRS and CDR2 YFSETQ. The V gene end was trimmed by 4 bases and the J gene end by 4 bases; junction bases not matched to a gene: 7. CDR3 nucleotide sequence: TGCGCCAGCAGCCCCGGGCTAGCGGGGGCAGAGACCCAGTACTTC. Translated: CASSPGLAGAETQYF.

Worth noting for this clone: Its ends do not fully match the called genes, so a read error is possible. This chain links TRBV12-3 or TRBV12-4 with TRBJ1-2; maybe TRBD1 (6 bases). The CDR3 spans 10 residues. In nucleotides, the CDR3 is TGTGCCAGCAGGGAAATCGACAGGATCTTC. It codes for CASREIDRIF.

The chain uses TRBV19 and TRBJ2-7; 9 bases match TRBD2. V gave up 4 bases and J gave up 6 bases; unmatched junction bases: 13. This CDR3 comprises 16 residues. CDR1 LNHDA and CDR2 SQIVND come from the germline V gene (reference sequence). The CDR3, as DNA: TGTGCCAGTAGTAGTTGGGGCGGGGGGGCCGCGTCCGAGCAGTACTTC. This gives the protein CASSSWGGGAASEQYF.

The chain links TRBV5-4 to TRBJ2-2; no firm D call. The CDR3 is made up of 16 amino acids. Looked up from germline, CDR1 is SGHNT and CDR2 is YYREEE (reference sequence). Trimming stripped 2 bases from V and 6 bases from J, with 17 bases between. CDR3 DNA sequence: TGTGCCAGCAGCTTTCTAGGTTACTTTAACGCCGGGGAGCTGTTTTTT. Translation: CASSFLGYFNAGELFF.

The V gene is TRBV11-2, the J gene TRBJ2-7, with TRBD2 matching over 11 bases. The CDR3 runs to 16 residues. V lost 5 bases and J lost 0; bases outside the gene matches: 6. CDR1 is SGHAT and CDR2 is FQNNGV in the germline V gene. CDR3 sequence reads: CASSPRGTSGSYEQYF. DNA of the CDR3: TGTGCCAGCAGCCCCAGAGGGACTAGCGGCTCCTACGAGCAGTACTTC.